These 9 T cell receptor beta chains share one sample of origin, sequenced in a study of Graves' ophthalmopathy and Graves' hyperthyroidism. The authors amplified TCR beta CDR3 regions from RNA transcripts. RT-PCR with HTBI primers came first, then second-round multiplex PCR. TCRdb re-analysed the multiplex PCR reads in MiXCR, keeping a single row per CDR3 protein. The sample carries roughly 400,000 distinct CDR3 sequences, 15% to 20% recorded once. Sequences were obtained from peripheral blood. The receptors originated from a woman under 30 with Graves' ophthalmopathy.

This clonotype was recorded many times. The chain combines TRBV5-4 with TRBJ2-3; D is unresolved. Trimming stripped 0 bases from V and 4 bases from J, with 9 bases between. The CDR3 totals 14 residues. Germline V gene sequence: CDR1 SGHNT, CDR2 YYREEE (reference sequence). CDR3 sequence: CASSLASAPDTQYF. The CDR3 DNA reads as TGTGCCAGCAGCTTGGCCTCAGCGCCAGATACGCAGTATTTT.

J is TRBJ1-5 and V is TRBV7-2; D remains unclear. Looked up from germline, CDR1 is SGHTA and CDR2 is FQGNSA. V lost 0 bases and J lost 4, with 10 bases in between. The CDR3 contains 15 residues. This CDR3 is CASSLALSGNQPQHF. As DNA, the CDR3 is TGTGCCAGCAGCTTAGCGCTATCCGGTAATCAGCCCCAGCATTTT.

This clonotype was picked up many times. V is TRBV7-8 and J is TRBJ2-2; D is perhaps TRBD1 (6 bases). The CDR3 has 16 amino acids. V was trimmed by 5 bases and J by 2 bases, leaving 15 bases between them. Per the germline V gene, CDR1 is SGHVS and CDR2 is FQNEAQ. DNA of the CDR3: TGTGCCAGCAGCCCTCAGGGGCAGTTTAACACCGGGGAGCTGTTTTTT. Encoded protein: CASSPQGQFNTGELFF.

This clonotype has a count of ten or more. The V call is TRBV28, the J call TRBJ1-5, with TRBD1 matching over 7 bases. This CDR3 is 13 amino acids long. V shed 6 bases, J shed 7 bases, and the junction held 6 bases outside the gene matches. Germline CDR1 reads MDHEN; CDR2 reads SYDVKM. The CDR3 is CASSGDSLQPQHF. The CDR3 DNA is TGTGCCAGCAGCGGGGACAGCCTGCAGCCCCAGCATTTT.

This clonotype was found many times. V usage is TRBV6-5 and J usage is TRBJ1-1; D gene uncertain. Germline CDR1 reads MNHEY; CDR2 reads SVGAGI. The CDR3 loop spans 15 amino acids. The ends were cut back, 2 bases at V and 0 bases at J, with 10 bases in the middle. This CDR3 is CASSYGRWMNTEAFF. For the CDR3, the DNA is TGTGCCAGCAGTTACGGACGCTGGATGAACACTGAAGCTTTCTTT.

In regard to this clonotype: A read error is likely, as this CDR3 ends without the conserved phenylalanine or tryptophan. V gene TRBV12-3 or TRBV12-4 combines with J gene TRBJ2-5; 12 bases line up with TRBD2. CDR3 length equals 14 residues. Trimming at V came to 5 bases and at J to 3 bases, leaving 1 base not matched to a gene. CDR3 region: CASSPSGREETQYL. The CDR3 nucleotides read TGTGCCAGCAGTCCTAGCGGGAGGGAAGAGACCCAGTACCTC.

This clonotype was found many times. The V and J genes are TRBV20-1 and TRBJ1-5; D remains unclear. Looked up from germline, CDR1 is DFQATT and CDR2 is SNEGSKA (reference sequence). V gave up 3 bases and J gave up 1 base, with 10 bases separating them. There are 14 residues in the CDR3. Written as DNA, the CDR3 is TGCAGTGCTAGTACCACAGTAAGCAATCAGCCCCAGCATTTT. This encodes CSASTTVSNQPQHF.

This clonotype showed up many times. The rearrangement links TRBV29-1 to TRBJ1-3; the D gene is possibly TRBD1 (5 bases). The CDR3 totals 15 residues. V lost 2 bases to trimming and J lost 3 bases, with 14 bases between them. Per the germline V gene, CDR1 is SQVTM and CDR2 is ANQGSEA. Here the CDR3 DNA reads TGCAGCGTTGAACACCCAGGGACGGGTGGAAACACCATATATTTT. Amino acids: CSVEHPGTGGNTIYF.

This clonotype was found many times. The chain has TRBV28 and TRBJ2-3; weak D call: TRBD1 (6 bases). Germline assignment: CDR1 MDHEN and CDR2 SYDVKM. V lost 4 bases to trimming and J lost 1 base, with 15 bases between them. The CDR3 extends over 16 amino acids. The CDR3 loop reads CASSSYPTGRTDTQYF. The CDR3 DNA reads TGTGCCAGCAGTTCATACCCGACAGGTCGCACAGATACGCAGTATTTT.